This T cell receptor beta chain appears in the sequencing data of a study of identical twins' blood T cells. A single record per CDR3 protein comes from TCRdb applying MiXCR to the 5' RACE reads. The table lists roughly 380,000 distinct CDR3 sequences, about 28% of them singletons. CDR3 length: 13 residues. Per germline, CDR1 MNHNS and CDR2 SASEGT. The J segment lost 1 base and the V segment lost 10 bases, leaving 3 bases of the junction unmatched. The V and J genes are TRBV6-1 and TRBJ2-3, with 9 nucleotides matching TRBD2. Sequencing was performed on PBMCs. The sequence was obtained from a woman aged 18-49 years in good health. The CDR3 DNA sequence: TGTGCCATCCGGACTAGCGGCACAGATACGCAGTATTTT. Its protein is CAIRTSGTDTQYF.